Each of the 14 T cell receptor beta chains below was sequenced from the same sample in a study of breast tumors, draining lymph nodes, adjacent tissues. TCRdb reprocessed the multiplex PCR reads via MiXCR and lists one record per CDR3 protein. The sample includes around 230,000 distinct CDR3 sequences, less than 45% of them seen just once. Samples came from axillary lymph nodes draining the breast cancer. Sequencing was carried out using axillary lymph node tissue. These receptors all stem from a female donor with breast cancer. Some clones in this sample may be carry-over from other donors' samples.

This clonotype was detected many times. The rearrangement uses TRBV28 and TRBJ1-6; D gene uncertain. V dropped 3 bases and J dropped 13 bases, with 10 bases sitting between them. Germline V gene data show CDR1 as MDHEN and CDR2 as SYDVKM. The CDR3 is made up of 12 amino acids. In DNA form, the CDR3 reads TGTGCCAGCAGTTTCTATAGTAAGCCCCTCCACTTT. This gives the protein CASSFYSKPLHF.

J is TRBJ2-7 and V is TRBV11-2; D is possibly TRBD2 (6 bases). This CDR3 comprises 20 residues. Germline lookup yields CDR1 SGHAT and CDR2 FQNNGV. Between the trimmed V and J ends, which lost 6 bases and 0 bases, there was a span of 30 bases. The CDR3 protein is CASRKERDSRTNQSSYEQYF. The CDR3 DNA is TGTGCCAGCAGAAAAGAACGGGACTCGCGGACCAATCAGAGCTCCTACGAGCAGTACTTC.

This clonotype was picked up many times. The V gene is TRBV7-9, the J gene TRBJ2-3; 11 bases are shared with TRBD2. The germline V gene encodes CDR1 SEHNR and CDR2 FQNEAQ (reference sequence). V lost 5 bases, J lost 3 bases, and 16 bases stayed unmatched. The CDR3 loop spans 19 amino acids. Written as DNA, the CDR3 is TGTGCCAGCAGCCCAGAGGTAGCGGGAGGGCCAGCAGTTACAGATACGCAGTATTTT. Translating it yields CASSPEVAGGPAVTDTQYF.

This clonotype was recorded many times. The J gene is TRBJ2-3, the V gene TRBV4-1; D unclear. Trimming took 4 bases from V and 6 from J, leaving 8 bases between them. Germline V CDR1 and CDR2: MGHRA, YSYEKL. CDR3 length: 12 amino acids. The CDR3 sequence is CASSPASDTQYF. CDR3 DNA sequence: TGCGCCAGCAGCCCAGCGTCGGATACGCAGTATTTT.

This clonotype was observed at least ten times. The chain uses TRBV9 and TRBJ2-7; 7 bases fit TRBD1. Trimming removed 3 bases from V and 3 bases from J; junction bases left unmatched: 6. CDR1 SGDLS and CDR2 YYNGEE come from the germline V gene. The CDR3 contains 14 residues. The CDR3 spells CASSAYRDSYEQYF. The CDR3 nucleotides are TGTGCCAGCAGCGCCTACCGGGACAGCTACGAGCAGTACTTC.

The chain couples TRBV7-2 to TRBJ1-4; 8 nucleotides match TRBD1. J lost 5 bases, V lost 3 bases, and 2 bases had no gene match. This CDR3 spans 14 amino acids. Germline CDR1 is SGHTA and CDR2 is FQGNSA. The chain's CDR3 is CASSFDRGNEKLFF. The CDR3 nucleotides read TGTGCCAGCAGCTTTGACAGGGGAAATGAAAAACTGTTTTTT.

This clonotype was counted ten times or more. The rearrangement uses TRBV29-1 and TRBJ2-1, with 10 bases lining up with TRBD1. The CDR3 is 15 amino acids. Trimming removed 1 base from V and 4 bases from J; junction bases left unmatched: 4. Germline CDR1 SQVTM, CDR2 ANQGSEA. Here the CDR3 DNA reads TGCAGCGTTGAAGGGGACAGGGGATTATACAATGAGCAGTTCTTC. As protein: CSVEGDRGLYNEQFF.

The rearrangement joins TRBV15 to TRBJ2-7; 7 bases are shared with TRBD1. CDR1 is LNHNV and CDR2 is YYDKDF in the germline V gene (reference sequence). The CDR3 totals 15 residues. J lost 6 bases, V lost 5 bases, and 13 bases had no gene match. The CDR3 bases are TGTGCCACCAGCCCGATCCCCGACAGGGCGGGCGAGCAGTACTTC. Its translation is CATSPIPDRAGEQYF.

This clonotype was observed a handful of times. The chain recombines TRBV5-1 with TRBJ1-1, with 7 bases fitting TRBD1. The CDR3 is 14 residues long. Losses at the gene ends were 2 bases for V and 6 bases for J; bases not matched to a gene: 7. CDR1 and CDR2 from the germline V gene are SGHRS and YFSETQ. The CDR3 loop reads CASSFRQGGAEAFF. CDR3 nucleotide sequence: TGCGCCAGCAGCTTTAGACAGGGAGGCGCTGAAGCTTTCTTT.

In this sample, this clonotype turned up many times. The chain combines TRBV24-1 with TRBJ2-5; tentatively, D is TRBD2 (6 bases). The CDR3 has 16 residues. The ends were cut back, 0 bases at V and 5 bases at J, with 15 bases in the middle. Germline CDR1 and CDR2: KGHDR and SFDVKD. The CDR3 bases are TGTGCCACCAGTGATTTGTCGAGGGACGGAGGGGAGACCCAGTACTTC. This gives the protein CATSDLSRDGGETQYF.

This clonotype was detected ten times or more. V is TRBV5-1 and J is TRBJ2-7; no clear D gene. Germline CDR1 SGHRS, CDR2 YFSETQ. The CDR3 extends over 12 amino acids. The V end lost 1 base, the J end lost 3 bases, and 5 bases lay between the germline ends. The CDR3 sequence is CASSLPGYEQYF. The CDR3 DNA sequence: TGCGCCAGCAGCTTGCCCGGCTACGAGCAGTACTTC.

This clonotype occurred many times. The rearrangement links TRBV5-5 to TRBJ1-2; TRBD1 aligns across 12 bases. The CDR3 length is 16 residues. The junction had 7 bases not matched to a gene; V was cut back by 0 bases and J by 7 bases. The germline V gene has CDR1 SGHKS and CDR2 YYEKEE (reference sequence). This chain's CDR3 is CASSLGTGQGAGGYTF. The CDR3 DNA is TGTGCCAGCAGCTTGGGAACGGGACAGGGGGCGGGTGGCTACACCTTC.

This clonotype was found many times. V is TRBV29-1 and J is TRBJ1-5, with TRBD1 as a possible D gene (5 bases). Germline CDR1 and CDR2: SQVTM and ANQGSEA. V lost 4 bases, J lost 4 bases, and 5 bases lay in between. CDR3 length: 11 residues. The DNA for the CDR3 is TGCAGCGTTGGACAGAATCAGCCCCAGCATTTT. It is translated as CSVGQNQPQHF. The full variable domain, with the rest looked up from reference TRBV29-1 and TRBJ1-5, is SAVISQKPSRDICQRGTSLTIQCQVDSQVTMMFWYRQQPGQSLTLIATANQGSEATYESGFVIDKFPISRPNLTFSTLTVSNMSPEDSSIYLCSVGQNQPQHFGDGTRLSIL.

The sample holds many counts of this clonotype. V gene TRBV29-1 combines with J gene TRBJ2-3; D unclear. The ends were cut back, 7 bases at V and 2 bases at J, with 7 bases in the middle. This CDR3 is 11 amino acids long. Germline V gene lookup returns CDR1 SQVTM and CDR2 ANQGSEA. The CDR3 spells CSARHTDTQYF. The CDR3 nucleotides read TGCAGCGCGCGACACACAGATACGCAGTATTTT.